This T cell receptor (beta chain) was sequenced during a study of blood T cell repertoires in COVID-19. About the research overall: Collection of acute and convalescent COVID-19 samples took place in the United States, Italy and Spain. The cDNA or gDNA used as material had been derived from T cells, B-cell-depleted T cells, or PBMCs.

From germline, CDR1 is SNHLY and CDR2 FYNNEI. V was pared by 0 bases and J by 1 base, with 12 bases between. CDR3 size: 16 residues. In the original processing: Amplification with reference gene primers provided the estimates of nucleated cell counts. The assay was immunoSEQ multiplex PCR, and TCRdb's table has in-frame clones only and misses some. V, J and clone size were drawn from that table, and D and trimming were deduced from the DNA. The sample has approximately 260,000 clones; approximately 90% are singletons. The rearrangement uses TRBV2 and TRBJ1-1; tentative D call: TRBD1 (6 bases). The material sequenced was peripheral blood. This receptor was taken from a middle-aged woman with acute or convalescent COVID-19. CDR3 coding DNA: TGTGCCAGCAGTGAAGCCGCGGGGGGGCAGAACACTGAAGCTTTCTTT. As protein: CASSEAAGGQNTEAFF.